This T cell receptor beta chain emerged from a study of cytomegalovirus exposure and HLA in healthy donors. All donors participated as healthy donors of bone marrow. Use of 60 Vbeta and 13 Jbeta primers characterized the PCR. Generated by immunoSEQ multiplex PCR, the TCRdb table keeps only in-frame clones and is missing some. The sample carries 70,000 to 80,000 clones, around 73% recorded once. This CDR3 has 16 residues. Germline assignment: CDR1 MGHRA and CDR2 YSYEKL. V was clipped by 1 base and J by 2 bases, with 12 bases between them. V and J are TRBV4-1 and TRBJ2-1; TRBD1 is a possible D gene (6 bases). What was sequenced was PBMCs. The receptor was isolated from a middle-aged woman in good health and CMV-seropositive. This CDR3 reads CASSQGSRGAYNEQFF. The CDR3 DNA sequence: TGCGCCAGCAGCCAAGGGAGCAGGGGTGCCTACAATGAGCAGTTCTTC.